These T cell receptor beta chains were read from a single sample in a study of shared T cell receptors in the human thymus. Assay: immunoSEQ multiplex PCR; the TCRdb copy retains only in-frame clones and omits some. The sample consists of some 700,000 clones, 70% to 90% of them appearing once. The sample was also reused in another study, on human thymus T cells.

Sequenced: thymocytes. All receptors come from a girl under two years old with a congenital heart defect. Both conserved end residues are part of each CDR3.

J gene	V gene	CDR3 protein
TRBJ1-1	TRBV7-6	CASSLGGLTEAFF
TRBJ1-4	TRBV11-2	CASSLVPGVGNEKLFF
TRBJ2-1	TRBV10-3	CAITAAGGSYNEQFF
TRBJ2-2	TRBV11-2	CASSLDRQPTHTGELFF
TRBJ1-6	TRBV4-1	CASSQDLGARAYNSPLHF
TRBJ1-2	TRBV28	CASSLPKDRADYTF
TRBJ2-7	TRBV19	CASSPPRGGGPPSYEQYF
TRBJ1-5	TRBV30	CAWSRSEGLGGNQPQHF
TRBJ2-3	TRBV6-1	CASSEAPLAGTSTDTQYF
TRBJ2-1	TRBV9	CASSPWDGKGRGYNEQFF
TRBJ2-5	TRBV5-1	CASSFFHLKGGRLRETQYF
TRBJ1-4	TRBV9	CASSVRGDATNEKLFF
TRBJ1-1	TRBV12-5	CASGGVETEAFF
TRBJ2-1	TRBV5-6	CASSLQGLSYNEQFF
TRBJ1-2	TRBV7-9	CASSLRPDRPYGYTF
TRBJ2-7	TRBV2	CASSDGLEFAYEQYF
TRBJ2-7	TRBV27	CASSFRRAPTYF
TRBJ1-6	TRBV9	CASSVEGSPPDSPLHF
TRBJ2-1	TRBV5-1	CASSITIGLAAVSAYNEQFF
TRBJ2-2	TRBV2	CASSTPSGGLTGELFF
TRBJ1-6	TRBV2	CASSDTSSYNSPLHF
TRBJ2-3	TRBV27	CASSQTRGWYTDTQYF
TRBJ2-3	TRBV9	CASSVRSSVTDTQYF
TRBJ2-7	TRBV15	CATSRNNRQSSSYEQYF
TRBJ2-3	TRBV19	CASSLGTGADTQYF
TRBJ2-2	TRBV7-2	CAILGTGQTGELFF
TRBJ2-3	TRBV19	CASSPNRDRDTDTQYF
TRBJ1-2	TRBV27	CASSLWAHTSGPSSLSYTF
TRBJ1-2	TRBV11-2	CASSLDGGGYGYTF
TRBJ2-3	TRBV9	CASSVGTTDTQYF
TRBJ1-5	TRBV6-1	CASSARQGEDNQPQHF
TRBJ1-5	TRBV4-1	CASSLDQGVQPQHF
TRBJ1-1	TRBV20-1	CSARDLRAFF
TRBJ1-1	TRBV5-4	CASSLSAGRHTEAFF
TRBJ1-1	TRBV6-1	CASGPGRAFF
TRBJ1-1	TRBV5-1	CASSLTVNTEAFF
TRBJ1-1	TRBV14	CASSPRQGCEAFF
TRBJ1-2	TRBV15	CATSSGGQEYGYTF
TRBJ2-7	TRBV27	CASSLGDPRDNYEQYF
TRBJ1-1	TRBV5-1	CASSPTGGLGAEAFF
TRBJ1-1	TRBV7-2	CASGTGTKSTEAFF
TRBJ2-4	TRBV5-6	CASSLNLLPDRRQYIQYF
TRBJ1-1	TRBV5-1	CASSTPGRGPMNTEAFF